This entry describes one T cell receptor beta chain. The antigen is undetermined. Produced via immunoSEQ multiplex PCR; TCRdb's table is partial and in-frame only. The sample consists of some 150,000 clones, less than 95% of them appearing once. This sample is drawn from a study of OX40 agonist ivuxolimab in advanced cancers. Findings and limits, study-wide: Partial responders receiving 0.1-3.0 mg/kg showed among the lowest clonal expansion.

CDR3 size: 15 residues. Per germline, CDR1 MNHEY and CDR2 SMNVEV (reference sequence). Trimming left V 5 bases short and J 5 bases short, with 18 bases between. The chain uses TRBV27 and TRBJ2-5; the D gene is possibly TRBD1 (5 bases). The sequencing used CD4+ or CD8+ T cells sorted from blood, collected in a trial of the OX40 agonist ivuxolimab. The origin of this receptor is an adult with an advanced solid tumor such as melanoma, head and neck, liver or kidney cancer. The CDR3 protein is CASSPRPQGWETQYF. Written as DNA, the CDR3 is TGTGCCAGCAGTCCACGACCTCAGGGATGGGAGACCCAGTACTTC.